This T cell receptor (beta chain) comes out of a study of graft-versus-host responses after intestinal transplantation. Study summary: All recipients were given anti-thymocyte globulin induction, and tacrolimus and steroids were then administered for about three years.

This clone was detected once. The antigen is not known. Other DNA sequences in this sample translate to the same CDR3. Germline-derived CDR1 and CDR2 are SEHNR and FQNEAQ (reference sequence). V lost 1 base and J lost 0, with 10 bases in between. The CDR3 loop spans 16 amino acids. Only in-frame clones appear in the TCRdb table, and some are missing; sequencing was by immunoSEQ multiplex PCR. The sample contains 150,000 or so clones, 80% to 95% of which appear only once. Study conclusions and caveats: An association linked early post-transplant HvG declines with peak circulating GvH clone levels. In patients with graft-donor T cell macrochimerism, allograft graft-versus-host to host-versus-graft clonal ratios were high. Detection of GvH clones occurred in recipient marrow, and some had their first appearance in ileum or blood.

The material was unstimulated CD4+ T cells sorted from spleen or lymph node cells, obtained before intestinal transplant. The receptor comes from a human donor who received an intestinal transplant. The chain recombines TRBV7-9 with TRBJ2-1; D gene uncertain. This CDR3 reads CASSLVGGSSYNEQFF. DNA of the CDR3: TGTGCCAGCAGCTTAGTCGGCGGCAGCTCCTACAATGAGCAGTTCTTC.